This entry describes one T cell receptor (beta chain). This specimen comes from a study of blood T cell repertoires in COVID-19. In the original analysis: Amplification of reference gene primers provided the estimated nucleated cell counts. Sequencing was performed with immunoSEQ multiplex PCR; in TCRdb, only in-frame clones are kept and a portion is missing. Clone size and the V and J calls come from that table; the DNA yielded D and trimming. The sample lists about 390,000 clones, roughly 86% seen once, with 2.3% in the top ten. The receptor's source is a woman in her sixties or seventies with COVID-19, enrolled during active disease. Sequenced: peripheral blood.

The CDR3 reads CASSLDTGAVEQYF. CDR3 nucleotide sequence: TGCGCCAGCAGCTTGGACACAGGGGCCGTGGAGCAGTACTTC. The V and J genes are TRBV5-1 and TRBJ2-7; 7 nucleotides align to TRBD1. Germline CDR1 and CDR2: SGHRS and YFSETQ. V was clipped by 0 bases and J by 7 bases; unmatched bases: 7. The CDR3 is made up of 14 amino acids.